This T cell receptor (beta chain) was recovered during a study of T-cell memory formation after mild COVID-19. The germline V gene encodes CDR1 LGHNA and CDR2 YSLEER. V was pared by 1 base and J by 5 bases, with 1 base of the junction left unmatched. The CDR3 extends over 14 amino acids. The table lists this clonotype with a few counts. Each CDR3 protein is one row after TCRdb ran MiXCR on the 5' RACE reads. The sample carries hundreds of thousands of distinct CDR3 sequences, 20% to 25% recorded once. This sequence originates from a man in his late teens or twenties who had mild COVID-19 (a few samples of this study predate the infection). Cell type and time point are not known. V and J are TRBV4-3 and TRBJ2-1, with 8 bases matching TRBD1. The sample consisted of PBMCs or a T cell subset sorted from them (not recorded which). The CDR3 spells CASSQGQGNNEQFF. The CDR3 coding sequence is TGCGCCAGCAGCCAAGGACAGGGGAACAATGAGCAGTTCTTC.